A single sample gave rise to the 30 T cell receptor beta chains below, sequenced in a study of shared clonotypes between healthy human individuals (dated by TCRdb to the early 2020s). Preparation of the library involved the immunoSEQ multiplex PCR assay. What TCRdb holds here is the immuneACCESS table cut down to in-frame rearrangements. Part of the clones is not present; checked against another copy, under half of the missing clones reflect an unresolved V gene, and the others are unexplained. The sample profile shows fewer than 650,000 clones; 75% to 85% of them were found once. The ten largest clones represent 13% of the sample. Specimen: PBMCs. Receptors were obtained from a woman aged 35 to 49 in good health. Some clones in this sample may be carry-over from other donors' samples.

This clone was seen only a few times. V gene TRBV29-1 combines with J gene TRBJ2-6; weak D call: TRBD2 (6 bases). Germline loops: CDR1 SQVTM, CDR2 ANQGSEA. The V and J ends lost 5 bases and 2 bases respectively, with 19 bases between them. This CDR3 region has 17 residues. The CDR3 DNA reads TGCAGCGTTATAGGGGACTTCCTCCACACTGGGGCCAACGTCCTGACTTTC. Translating gives CSVIGDFLHTGANVLTF.

The chain is built from TRBV6-6 and TRBJ2-7, with TRBD2 identical over 8 bases. Germline CDR1 and CDR2: MNHNY and SVGAGI (reference sequence). The CDR3 has 15 residues. V lost 4 bases and J lost 0; bases outside the gene matches: 5. CDR3 residues: CASSSMGLVSYEQYF. In DNA form, the CDR3 reads TGTGCCAGCAGTTCCATGGGACTAGTCTCCTACGAGCAGTACTTC.

The V call is TRBV28, the J call TRBJ1-2, with 7 bases identical to TRBD1. Per the germline V gene, CDR1 is MDHEN and CDR2 is SYDVKM. J was trimmed by 1 base and V by 7 bases; bases with no gene match: 15. CDR3 length: 17 residues. Here the CDR3 DNA reads TGTGCCAGCACCCTCGGGGACAGAGCAACGTTTAACTATGGCTACACCTTC. Its protein is CASTLGDRATFNYGYTF.

The chain uses TRBV9 and TRBJ2-7; 12 nucleotides agree with TRBD2. Germline V gene sequence: CDR1 SGDLS, CDR2 YYNGEE. The CDR3 runs to 14 residues. The V segment lost 0 bases and the J segment 5 bases; nucleotides outside the gene matches: 0. CDR3 DNA: TGTGCCAGCAGCGTAGGACTAGCGGGAGACGAGCAGTACTTC. It yields the protein CASSVGLAGDEQYF.

The J gene is TRBJ2-1, the V gene TRBV5-1; D is uncertain. CDR1 and CDR2 from the germline V gene are SGHRS and YFSETQ. V gave up 2 bases and J gave up 5 bases, with 14 bases separating them. The CDR3 spans 15 residues. The DNA of the CDR3 is TGCGCCAGCAGCTTAGCTGGACCGGCGCACAATGAGCAGTTCTTC. It translates to CASSLAGPAHNEQFF.

This chain links TRBV5-1 with TRBJ1-2; no clear D gene. From germline, CDR1 is SGHRS and CDR2 YFSETQ. The CDR3 extends over 15 amino acids. The V and J ends lost 1 base and 5 bases respectively, with 15 bases between them. The CDR3: CASSLLVTGEYGYTF. CDR3 sequence (DNA): TGCGCCAGCAGCTTGTTAGTGACGGGAGAGTATGGCTACACCTTC.

This clone is medium-sized (0.01 to 0.1%) within its sample. Other DNA sequences in this specimen translate into the identical CDR3. This rearrangement joins TRBV2 to TRBJ1-5, with TRBD1 as a possible D gene (6 bases). Between the trimmed V and J ends, which lost 8 bases and 0 bases, there was a span of 8 bases. Germline CDR1 is SNHLY and CDR2 is FYNNEI. The CDR3 consists of 13 residues. The DNA for the CDR3 is TGTGCCAGCGGGACACTTAGCAATCAGCCCCAGCATTTT. This translates into CASGTLSNQPQHF.

The V and J genes are TRBV15 and TRBJ2-2; D gene ambiguous. Trimming took off 5 bases at V and 7 bases at J, with 11 bases between the two ends. Germline values: CDR1 LNHNV, CDR2 YYDKDF (reference sequence). The CDR3 loop spans 13 amino acids. The CDR3 sequence is CATSLGLGGELFF. DNA of the CDR3: TGTGCCACCAGCCTCGGGCTTGGCGGGGAGCTGTTTTTT.

The chain combines TRBV4-3 with TRBJ1-5; D is undetermined. The V gene lost 1 base and the J gene lost 6 bases, with 7 bases spanning the gap. Germline CDR1 LGHNA, CDR2 YSLEER. The CDR3 totals 13 residues. The CDR3, as DNA: TGCGCCAGCAGCCAAGTTGGGGTTCAGCCCCAGCATTTT. It yields the protein CASSQVGVQPQHF.

The gene calls are TRBV5-1 and TRBJ1-2; D perhaps matches TRBD1 (5 bases). CDR1 and CDR2 (germline): SGHRS, YFSETQ. Deletions cut 2 bases from V and 0 bases from J, with 8 bases between. The CDR3 is made up of 14 amino acids. The CDR3 here is CASSLQDPNYGYTF. CDR3 bases: TGCGCCAGCAGCTTACAGGATCCTAACTATGGCTACACCTTC.

Remarks on this clone: The same CDR3 also results from other DNA sequences found in this sample. The chain recombines TRBV19 with TRBJ1-4, with TRBD1 matching over 8 bases. Germline V gene sequence: CDR1 LNHDA, CDR2 SQIVND (reference sequence). This CDR3 contains 13 residues. Trimming removed 5 bases from V and 8 bases from J; junction bases left unmatched: 4. The CDR3 region is CASSLGQGEKLFF. The CDR3 DNA sequence: TGTGCCAGTAGTTTAGGACAGGGAGAAAAACTGTTTTTT. The full variable domain, in which reference TRBV19 and TRBJ1-4 provide the parts outside the CDR3, is DGGITQSPKYLFRKEGQNVTLSCEQNLNHDAMYWYRQDPGQGLRLIYYSQIVNDFQKGDIAEGYSVSREKKESFPLTVTSAQKNPTAFYLCASSLGQGEKLFFGSGTQLSVL.

The genes are TRBV2 and TRBJ2-1, with D perhaps matching TRBD2 (6 bases). CDR1 is SNHLY, CDR2 FYNNEI, per germline. The CDR3 is 15 residues long. Trimming pared 7 bases from V and 2 bases from J, leaving 15 bases between. CDR3 loop: CASNEGLPPYNEQFF. CDR3 sequence (DNA): TGTGCCAGCAACGAAGGACTACCTCCCTACAATGAGCAGTTCTTC. The whole variable domain, remainder taken from reference TRBV2 and TRBJ2-1, is EPEVTQTPSHQVTQMGQEVILRCVPISNHLYFYWYRQILGQKVEFLVSFYNNEISEKSEIFDDQFSVERPDGSNFTLKIRSTKLEDSAMYFCASNEGLPPYNEQFFGPGTRLTVL.

Many counts were recorded for this clone. The chain carries TRBV11-1 and TRBJ2-2; no clear D. Germline values: CDR1 SGHAT, CDR2 FQDESV (reference sequence). The V end lost 7 bases, the J end lost 7 bases, and 13 bases lay between the germline ends. CDR3 length: 13 amino acids. The DNA for the CDR3 is TGTGCCAGCACCTCGGTGTCCAACGGGGAGCTGTTTTTT. Encoded protein: CASTSVSNGELFF.

The chain recombines TRBV7-2 with TRBJ2-5; D is uncertain. Germline CDR1 reads SGHTA; CDR2 reads FQGNSA. The CDR3 covers 15 residues. V shed 5 bases and J shed 1 base, with 14 bases lying between them. The CDR3 loop reads CASSPSSGLQETQYF. In nucleotides, the CDR3 is TGTGCCAGCAGCCCAAGTTCCGGCCTCCAAGAGACCCAGTACTTC.

The chain couples TRBV6-4 to TRBJ2-7; 10 bases match TRBD1. Per germline, CDR1 MRHNA and CDR2 SNTAGT. Trimming cost V 10 bases and J 4 bases; bases outside gene matches: 7. The CDR3 runs 13 residues. The CDR3 loop is CATTTGGEYEQYF. The CDR3 coding sequence is TGTGCCACCACGACAGGGGGCGAGTACGAGCAGTACTTC.

The chain employs TRBV30 and TRBJ2-5; 8 positions agree with TRBD2. Germline CDR1 reads GTSNPN; CDR2 reads SVGIG (reference sequence). J lost 5 bases, V lost 7 bases, and 12 bases had no gene match. This CDR3 spans 14 amino acids. Here the CDR3 reads CAFSGGLGEETQYF. The CDR3 DNA sequence: TGTGCCTTCTCGGGGGGACTAGGAGAGGAGACCCAGTACTTC.

This chain uses TRBV30 with TRBJ1-3; the D gene is possibly TRBD1 (5 bases). The length of the CDR3 is 13 residues. Trimming stripped 4 bases from V and 4 bases from J, with 11 bases between. Germline loops: CDR1 GTSNPN, CDR2 SVGIG (reference sequence). The CDR3 sequence is CAWNWGGGNTIYF. CDR3 DNA: TGTGCCTGGAACTGGGGGGGAGGAAACACCATATATTTT.

The V gene is TRBV29-1, the J gene TRBJ2-7; possible D gene TRBD2, 5 bases. V shed 4 bases and J shed 3 bases, with 7 bases lying between them. The CDR3 runs 11 residues. Germline-derived CDR1 and CDR2 are SQVTM and ANQGSEA. The CDR3 DNA reads as TGCAGCGTTGGAGGGAGCTACGAGCAGTACTTC. Its translation: CSVGGSYEQYF.

The V gene is TRBV11-2, the J gene TRBJ2-1; TRBD2 aligns across 8 bases. Germline V gene data show CDR1 as SGHAT and CDR2 as FQNNGV. The J segment lost 7 bases and the V segment lost 2 bases, leaving 4 bases of the junction unmatched. There are 14 residues in the CDR3. In nucleotides, the CDR3 is TGTGCCAGCAGCTTACTAGCGGGCGTTAATGAGCAGTTCTTC. Protein product: CASSLLAGVNEQFF.

The chain has TRBV5-1 and TRBJ2-5; 10 nucleotides align to TRBD1. The J call could be wrong; TRBJ2-7 is a better fit for the DNA end. Germline V gives CDR1 SGHRS, CDR2 YFSETQ. The CDR3 is 15 residues long. The CDR3 DNA reads TGCGCCAGCAGCCTAACCGGGACAGGGGTCTCCGAGCAGTACTTC. Translated, it gives CASSLTGTGVSEQYF.

V is TRBV11-2 and J is TRBJ1-1; unclear D gene. In germline, CDR1 is SGHAT, CDR2 FQNNGV. The CDR3 consists of 13 residues. Trimming took off 6 bases at V and 1 base at J, with 9 bases between the two ends. This CDR3 reads CASRRESNTEAFF. CDR3 coding DNA: TGTGCCAGCAGGAGGGAGTCGAACACTGAAGCTTTCTTT.

The genes are TRBV13 and TRBJ1-2, with TRBD1 as a possible D gene (5 bases). CDR3 length: 15 amino acids. V was trimmed by 6 bases and J by 2 bases, leaving 16 bases between them. Germline V gene sequence: CDR1 PRHDT, CDR2 FYEKMQ (reference sequence). This chain's CDR3 is CASSSGRITNYGYTF. Written as DNA, the CDR3 is TGTGCCAGCAGTTCGGGACGGATAACCAACTATGGCTACACCTTC.

This chain joins TRBV6-1 and TRBJ2-7; D perhaps matches TRBD2 (5 bases). Germline V gene lookup returns CDR1 MNHNS and CDR2 SASEGT. The CDR3 is made up of 14 amino acids. The ends were cut back, 3 bases at V and 4 bases at J, with 13 bases in the middle. CDR3 in amino acids: CASSEVGVGYEQYF. CDR3 sequence (DNA): TGTGCCAGCAGTGAGGTGGGAGTTGGTTACGAGCAGTACTTC.

This clone was seen only once. This chain links TRBV7-9 with TRBJ2-2; D call uncertain. Germline V gene data show CDR1 as SEHNR and CDR2 as FQNEAQ (reference sequence). CDR3 length: 11 residues. V was trimmed by 3 bases and J by 6 bases, leaving 2 bases between them. The CDR3 loop is CASSFAGELFF. The CDR3 region has the DNA TGTGCCAGCAGCTTTGCCGGGGAGCTGTTTTTT.

This clone came up once. V is TRBV30 and J is TRBJ2-3, with 9 bases aligning to TRBD1. This CDR3 spans 18 amino acids. Germline V lookup: CDR1 GTSNPN, CDR2 SVGIG (reference sequence). The V and J ends lost 1 base and 3 bases, in that order; junction bases with no gene match: 14. The CDR3 is CAWSGGGQGAAGTDTQYF. CDR3 coding DNA: TGTGCCTGGAGTGGAGGGGGACAGGGAGCCGCCGGGACAGATACGCAGTATTTT. The full variable domain, its missing parts supplied by reference TRBV30 and TRBJ2-3, is SQTIHQWPATLVQPVGSPLSLECTVEGTSNPNLYWYRQAAGRGLQLLFYSVGIGQISSEVPQNLSASRPQDRQFILSSKKLLLSDSGFYLCAWSGGGQGAAGTDTQYFGPGTRLTVL.

This clone was seen a few times. The chain recombines TRBV9 with TRBJ1-2; the D is unclear. V lost 2 bases, J lost 2 bases, and 10 bases lay in between. The CDR3 runs to 14 residues. Germline V lookup: CDR1 SGDLS, CDR2 YYNGEE. The CDR3 loop reads CASSVVGANYGYTF. The CDR3 DNA sequence: TGTGCCAGCAGCGTCGTTGGAGCCAACTATGGCTACACCTTC.

J is TRBJ2-7 and V is TRBV6-5; perhaps TRBD1 as D (6 bases). The germline CDR1 and CDR2 sequences are MNHEY and SVGAGI. The CDR3 is 13 residues long. Trimming removed 7 bases from V and 2 bases from J, with 12 bases in between. The CDR3 region has the DNA TGTGCCAGCACTGGACAGAATACCTACGAGCAGTACTTC. Its translation: CASTGQNTYEQYF.

This rearrangement joins TRBV5-1 to TRBJ2-6, with a possible D match to TRBD2 (5 bases). V was pared by 0 bases and J by 1 base, with 8 bases between. The CDR3 consists of 16 residues. Germline V CDR1 and CDR2: SGHRS, YFSETQ. The CDR3 sequence is CASSLGRTSGANVLTF. CDR3 DNA: TGCGCCAGCAGCTTGGGAAGGACTTCTGGGGCCAACGTCCTGACTTTC.

This clone came up a few times. Here the CDR3 DNA reads TGTGCCAGCAGTTCGGACAGCTACGAGCAGTACTTC. It encodes CASSSDSYEQYF. The chain employs TRBV28 and TRBJ2-7; possibly TRBD1 for D (6 bases). CDR3 length: 12 amino acids. Per the germline V gene, CDR1 is MDHEN and CDR2 is SYDVKM. V lost 4 bases and J lost 3, with 7 bases in between.

The chain has TRBV11-3 and TRBJ2-2; TRBD1 aligns across 7 bases. The CDR3 extends over 16 amino acids. Germline V gene data show CDR1 as SGHNT and CDR2 as YENEEA. Germline trimming cut 1 base from V and 4 bases from J; bases unmatched to any gene: 6. CDR3 amino acids: CASSLGGQRFTGELFF. DNA of the CDR3: TGTGCCAGCAGCTTAGGGGGACAGCGATTCACCGGGGAGCTGTTTTTT.